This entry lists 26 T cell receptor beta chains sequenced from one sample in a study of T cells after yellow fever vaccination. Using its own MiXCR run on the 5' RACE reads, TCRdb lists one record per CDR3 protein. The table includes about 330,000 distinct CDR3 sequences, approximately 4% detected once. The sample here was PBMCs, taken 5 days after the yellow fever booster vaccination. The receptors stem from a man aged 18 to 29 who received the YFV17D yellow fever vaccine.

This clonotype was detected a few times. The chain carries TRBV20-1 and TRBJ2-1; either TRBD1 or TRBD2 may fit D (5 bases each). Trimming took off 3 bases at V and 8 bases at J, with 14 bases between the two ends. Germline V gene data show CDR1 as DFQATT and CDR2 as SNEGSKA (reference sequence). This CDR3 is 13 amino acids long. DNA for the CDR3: TGCAGTGCTAGTGGCCCAGGGAGTTATGAGCAGTTCTTC. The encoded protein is CSASGPGSYEQFF.

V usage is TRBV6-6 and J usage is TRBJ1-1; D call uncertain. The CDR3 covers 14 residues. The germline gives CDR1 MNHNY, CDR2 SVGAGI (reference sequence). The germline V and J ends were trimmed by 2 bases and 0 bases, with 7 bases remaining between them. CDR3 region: CASSYPWMNTEAFF. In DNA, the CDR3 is TGTGCCAGCAGTTACCCTTGGATGAACACTGAAGCTTTCTTT.

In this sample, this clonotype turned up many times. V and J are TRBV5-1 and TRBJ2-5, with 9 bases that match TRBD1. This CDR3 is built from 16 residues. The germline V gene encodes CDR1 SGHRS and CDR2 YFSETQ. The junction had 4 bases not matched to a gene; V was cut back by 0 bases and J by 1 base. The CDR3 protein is CASSLEGQGPQETQYF. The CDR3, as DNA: TGCGCCAGCAGCTTGGAGGGACAGGGACCCCAAGAGACCCAGTACTTC.

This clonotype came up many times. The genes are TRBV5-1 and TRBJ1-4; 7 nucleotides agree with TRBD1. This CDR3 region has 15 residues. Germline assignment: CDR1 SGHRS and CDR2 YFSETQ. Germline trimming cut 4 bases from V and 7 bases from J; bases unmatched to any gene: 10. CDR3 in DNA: TGCGCCAGCAGCGCCACCGGGACAGTAGTTGAAAAACTGTTTTTT. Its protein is CASSATGTVVEKLFF.

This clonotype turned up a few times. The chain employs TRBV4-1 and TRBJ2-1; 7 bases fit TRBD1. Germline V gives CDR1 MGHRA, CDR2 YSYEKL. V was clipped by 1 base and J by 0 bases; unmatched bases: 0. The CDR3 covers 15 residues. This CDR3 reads CASSQGDSSYNEQFF. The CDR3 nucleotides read TGCGCCAGCAGCCAAGGGGACAGCTCCTACAATGAGCAGTTCTTC.

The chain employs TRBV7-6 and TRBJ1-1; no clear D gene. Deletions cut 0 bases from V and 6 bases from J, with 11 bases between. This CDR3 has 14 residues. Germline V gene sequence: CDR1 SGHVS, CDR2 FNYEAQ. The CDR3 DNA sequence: TGTGCCAGCAGCTTAGCGCCGGGGTTCGCTGAAGCTTTCTTT. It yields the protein CASSLAPGFAEAFF.

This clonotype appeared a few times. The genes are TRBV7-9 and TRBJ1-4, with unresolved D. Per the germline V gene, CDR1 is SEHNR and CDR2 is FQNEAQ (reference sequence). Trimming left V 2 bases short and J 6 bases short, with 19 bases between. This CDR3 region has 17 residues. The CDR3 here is CASSLSRISGPDEKLFF. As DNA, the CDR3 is TGTGCCAGCAGCTTATCGAGGATATCCGGGCCTGATGAAAAACTGTTTTTT.

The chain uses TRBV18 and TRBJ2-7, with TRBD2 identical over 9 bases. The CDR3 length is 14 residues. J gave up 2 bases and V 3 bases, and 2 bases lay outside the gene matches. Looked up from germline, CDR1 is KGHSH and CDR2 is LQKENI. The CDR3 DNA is TGTGCCAGCTCACCCTTAGCGGGAGCCTACGAGCAGTACGTC. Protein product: CASSPLAGAYEQYV.

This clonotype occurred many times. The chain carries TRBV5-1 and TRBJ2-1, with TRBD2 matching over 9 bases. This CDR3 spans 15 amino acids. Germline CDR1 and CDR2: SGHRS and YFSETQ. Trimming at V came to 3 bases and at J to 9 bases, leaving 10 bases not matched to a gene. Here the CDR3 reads CASSSDSGGGGEQFF. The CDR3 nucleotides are TGCGCCAGCAGCTCGGATAGCGGGGGAGGTGGTGAGCAGTTCTTC.

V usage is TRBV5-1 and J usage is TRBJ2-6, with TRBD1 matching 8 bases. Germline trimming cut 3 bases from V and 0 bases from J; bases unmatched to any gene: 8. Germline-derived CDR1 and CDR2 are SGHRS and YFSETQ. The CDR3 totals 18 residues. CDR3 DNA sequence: TGCGCCAGCAGCTACGGACAGGGCCGCGTCTCTGGGGCCAACGTCCTGACTTTC. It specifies CASSYGQGRVSGANVLTF.

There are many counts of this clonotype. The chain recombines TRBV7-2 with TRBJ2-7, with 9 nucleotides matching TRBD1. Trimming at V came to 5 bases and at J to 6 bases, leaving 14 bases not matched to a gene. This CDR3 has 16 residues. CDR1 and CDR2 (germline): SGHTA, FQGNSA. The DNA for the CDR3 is TGTGCCAGCAGCATCACGTCCGGGACAGGGTACTTCGAGCAGTACTTC. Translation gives CASSITSGTGYFEQYF.

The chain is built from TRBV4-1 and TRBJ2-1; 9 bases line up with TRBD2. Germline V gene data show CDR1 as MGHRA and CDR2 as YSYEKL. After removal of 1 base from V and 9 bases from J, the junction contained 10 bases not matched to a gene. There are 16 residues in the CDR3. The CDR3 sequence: CASSQVGGGALGEQFF. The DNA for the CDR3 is TGCGCCAGCAGCCAAGTGGGCGGGGGGGCCCTAGGTGAGCAGTTCTTC.

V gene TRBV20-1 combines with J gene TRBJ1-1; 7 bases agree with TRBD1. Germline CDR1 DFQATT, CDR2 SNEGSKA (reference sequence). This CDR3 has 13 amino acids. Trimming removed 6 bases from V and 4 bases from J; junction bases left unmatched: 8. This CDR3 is CSADNRGPTEAFF. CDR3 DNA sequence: TGCAGTGCAGATAATAGGGGGCCCACTGAAGCTTTCTTT.

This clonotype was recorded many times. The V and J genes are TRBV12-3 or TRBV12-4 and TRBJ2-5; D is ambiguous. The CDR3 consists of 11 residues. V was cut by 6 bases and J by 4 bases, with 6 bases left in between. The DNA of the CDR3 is TGTGCCAGCAGAAACATAGAGACCCAGTACTTC. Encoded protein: CASRNIETQYF.

CDR3 residues: CASSSVPGGVEQYF. Written as DNA, the CDR3 is TGCGCCAGCAGCTCCGTGCCAGGGGGCGTCGAGCAGTACTTC. The gene calls are TRBV5-1 and TRBJ2-7; TRBD1 matches at 8 bases. This CDR3 region has 14 residues. CDR1 and CDR2 (germline): SGHRS, YFSETQ. Trimming took 3 bases from V and 6 from J; bases not matched to a gene: 8.

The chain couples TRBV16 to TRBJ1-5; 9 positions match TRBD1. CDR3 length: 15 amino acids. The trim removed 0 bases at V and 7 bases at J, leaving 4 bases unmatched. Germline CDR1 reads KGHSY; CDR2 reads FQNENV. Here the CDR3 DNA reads TGTGCCAGCAGCCAATCTTCAACAGGGGGCCAGCCCCAGCATTTT. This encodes CASSQSSTGGQPQHF.

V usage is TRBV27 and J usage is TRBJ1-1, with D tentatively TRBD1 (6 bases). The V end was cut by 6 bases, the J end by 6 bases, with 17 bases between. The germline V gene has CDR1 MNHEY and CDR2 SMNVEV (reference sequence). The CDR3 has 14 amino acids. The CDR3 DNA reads TGTGCCAGCAGGATTCTGGGGGGGCCACCTGAAGCTTTCTTT. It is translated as CASRILGGPPEAFF.

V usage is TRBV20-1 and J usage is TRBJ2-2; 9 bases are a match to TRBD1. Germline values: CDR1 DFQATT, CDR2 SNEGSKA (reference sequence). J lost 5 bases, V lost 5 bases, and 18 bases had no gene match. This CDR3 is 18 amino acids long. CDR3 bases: TGCAGTGCTTCTCTATTCCGGGACAGGGAAGTAGAAACCGGGGAGCTGTTTTTT. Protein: CSASLFRDREVETGELFF.

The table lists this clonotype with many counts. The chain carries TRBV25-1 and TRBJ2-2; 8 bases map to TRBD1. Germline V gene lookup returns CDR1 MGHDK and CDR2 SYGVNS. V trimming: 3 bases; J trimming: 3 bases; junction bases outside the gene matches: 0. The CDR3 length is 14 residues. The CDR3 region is CASSDRGHTGELFF. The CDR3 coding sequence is TGTGCCAGCAGTGACAGGGGGCACACCGGGGAGCTGTTTTTT.

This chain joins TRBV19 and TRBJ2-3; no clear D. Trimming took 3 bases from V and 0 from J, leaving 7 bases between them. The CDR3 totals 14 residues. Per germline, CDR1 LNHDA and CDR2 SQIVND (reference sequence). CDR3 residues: CASSIGDSTDTQYF. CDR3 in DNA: TGTGCCAGTAGTATCGGAGACAGCACAGATACGCAGTATTTT. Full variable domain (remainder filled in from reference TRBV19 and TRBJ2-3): DGGITQSPKYLFRKEGQNVTLSCEQNLNHDAMYWYRQDPGQGLRLIYYSQIVNDFQKGDIAEGYSVSREKKESFPLTVTSAQKNPTAFYLCASSIGDSTDTQYFGPGTRLTVL.

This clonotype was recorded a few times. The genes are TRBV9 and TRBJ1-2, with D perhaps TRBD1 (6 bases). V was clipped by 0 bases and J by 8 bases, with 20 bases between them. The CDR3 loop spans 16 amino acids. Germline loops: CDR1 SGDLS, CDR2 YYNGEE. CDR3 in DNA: TGTGCCAGCAGCGTAGGGAGAACAGGGATAGGCTCAGGCTACACCTTC. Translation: CASSVGRTGIGSGYTF.

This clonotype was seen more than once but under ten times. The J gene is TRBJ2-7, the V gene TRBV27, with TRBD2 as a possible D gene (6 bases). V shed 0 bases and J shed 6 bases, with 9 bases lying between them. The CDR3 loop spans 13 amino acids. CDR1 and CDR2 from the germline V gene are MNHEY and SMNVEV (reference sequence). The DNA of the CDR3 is TGTGCCAGCAGTTTATCGATGGGGGGCGAGCAGTACTTC. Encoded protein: CASSLSMGGEQYF.

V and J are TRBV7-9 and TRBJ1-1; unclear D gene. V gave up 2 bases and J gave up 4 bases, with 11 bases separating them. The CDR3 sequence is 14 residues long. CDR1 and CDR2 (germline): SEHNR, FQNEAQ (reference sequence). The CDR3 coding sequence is TGTGCCAGCAGCTTATGGTCCGCAAGCACTGAAGCTTTCTTT. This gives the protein CASSLWSASTEAFF.

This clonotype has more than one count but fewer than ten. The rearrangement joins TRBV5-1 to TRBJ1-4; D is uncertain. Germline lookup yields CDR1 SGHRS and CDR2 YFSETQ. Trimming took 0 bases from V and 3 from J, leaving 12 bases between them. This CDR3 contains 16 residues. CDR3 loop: CASSLATRRANEKLFF. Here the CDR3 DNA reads TGCGCCAGCAGCTTGGCAACCAGGCGCGCTAATGAAAAACTGTTTTTT.

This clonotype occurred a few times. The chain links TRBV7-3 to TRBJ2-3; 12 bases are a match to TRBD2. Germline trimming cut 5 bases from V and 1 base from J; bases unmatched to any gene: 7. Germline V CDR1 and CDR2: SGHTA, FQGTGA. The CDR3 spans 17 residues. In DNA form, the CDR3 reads TGTGCCAGCAGCCCCCTAGCGGGGGGGCCCGGCACAGATACGCAGTATTTT. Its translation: CASSPLAGGPGTDTQYF.

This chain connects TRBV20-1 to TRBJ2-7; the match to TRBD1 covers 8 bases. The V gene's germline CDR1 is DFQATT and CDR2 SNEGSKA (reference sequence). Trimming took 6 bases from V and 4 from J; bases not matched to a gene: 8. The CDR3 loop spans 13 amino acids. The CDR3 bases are TGCAGTGCGTGGCAGGGGGCCAGTTACGAGCAGTACTTC. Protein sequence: CSAWQGASYEQYF.